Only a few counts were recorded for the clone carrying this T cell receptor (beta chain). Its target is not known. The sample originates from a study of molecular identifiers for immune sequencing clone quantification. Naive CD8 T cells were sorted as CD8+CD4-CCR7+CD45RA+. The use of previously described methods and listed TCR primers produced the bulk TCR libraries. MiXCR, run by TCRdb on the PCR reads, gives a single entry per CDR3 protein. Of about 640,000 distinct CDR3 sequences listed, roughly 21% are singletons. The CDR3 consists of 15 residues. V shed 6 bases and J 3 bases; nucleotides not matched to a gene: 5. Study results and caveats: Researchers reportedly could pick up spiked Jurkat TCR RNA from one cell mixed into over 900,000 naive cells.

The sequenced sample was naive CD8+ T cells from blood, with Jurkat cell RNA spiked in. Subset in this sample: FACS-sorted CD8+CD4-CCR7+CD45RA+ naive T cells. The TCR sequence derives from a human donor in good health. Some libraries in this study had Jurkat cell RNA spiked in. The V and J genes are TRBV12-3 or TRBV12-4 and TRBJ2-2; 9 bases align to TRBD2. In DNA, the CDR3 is TGTGCCAGCAGGGCTAGCGGGGCGCACACCGGGGAGCTGTTTTTT. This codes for CASRASGAHTGELFF.